This T cell receptor (beta chain) was documented in a study of human T cells and chemical hapten exposure. Across the whole study: Small pooled library volume differences chiefly drove per-sample TCR yield variation. Study observations and caveats: Every donor had alopecia, and their immune response may therefore differ from healthy people's. Significantly greater numbers of large CDR3 similarity clusters came from expanded TCRs than from controls.

Unique molecular identifiers were attached to individual cDNA molecules during library preparation. One entry per CDR3 protein results from TCRdb running MiXCR on the RACE reads. The table shows 65,000 to 85,000 distinct CDR3 sequences, with about 11% occurring only once. The time point is: patch test 1, 2 weeks after DPC sensitization. Treatment denoted: therapeutic diphenylcyclopropenone sensitization with weekly scalp DPC. The V gene's germline CDR1 is SGHAT and CDR2 FQNNGV. This CDR3 spans 13 amino acids. The V gene lost 2 bases and the J gene lost 4 bases, with 8 bases spanning the gap. Ten or more counts support this clonotype. What it recognizes is unknown.

The source is a woman aged 55-69 years with alopecia areata. Some clones in this sample may be carry-over from other donors' samples. The sequencing here drew on whole blood, taken in connection with sensitization to the hapten diphenylcyclopropenone (DPC). The chain couples TRBV11-2 to TRBJ1-2, with D unclear. CDR3 coding DNA: TGTGCCAGCAGCTTATTATCCAGCTATGGCTACACCTTC. Translating it yields CASSLLSSYGYTF. The full variable domain, with the rest looked up from reference TRBV11-2 and TRBJ1-2, is EAGVAQSPRYKIIEKRQSVAFWCNPISGHATLYWYQQILGQGPKLLIQFQNNGVVDDSQLPKDRFSAERLKGVDSTLKIQPAKLEDSAVYLCASSLLSSYGYTFGSGTRLTVV.